The present T cell receptor (beta chain) was sequenced within a study of CD4 T cells in relation to SARS-CoV-2 and coronaviruses (dated by TCRdb to 2020 to 2023). About the investigation overall: The ViraFEST assay cultured PBMCs with antigen for more than eight days, then sequenced TCR beta CDR3s to find antigen-specific clonal expansions. An HIV-1 Nef peptide pool or a no-peptide culture served as the negative reference condition. HLA restriction was mapped for shared crossreactive spike epitopes using patient-derived lymphoblastoid cell lines. At the level of individual TCR clonotypes, the study measured memory CD4+ T cell crossreactivity between SARS-CoV-2 spike protein and common cold coronavirus spike proteins. The Adaptive Biotechnologies TCR-sequencing kit was used to sequence samples from a few pre-COVID donors and the naive versus memory experiments, while other data came from Illumina-based sequencing. Expansion assays from other donors in the study were sequenced with a different, Illumina-based TCR-beta assay. The investigation overall reported the following: Memory CD4+ clonotypes crossrecognizing SARS-CoV-2 and at least one common cold coronavirus spike were found in roughly 59% of donors. Compared with monoreactive clones, crossreactive clones had significantly weaker SARS-CoV-2-driven expansion, a result consistent with antigenic imprinting. The study was constrained by small numbers of patients and of tested TCRs. Because no donor provided both pre-pandemic and post-infection samples, tracing the source of pre-existing responses was limited. Since the crossreactivity analysis centred on spike protein, crossreactivity against other viral proteins was not assessed.

Counted from cysteine to phenylalanine, this CDR3 has 14 amino acids. Solely the CDR3 DNA is kept, with 42 bases framed from the first base. Between the V and J ends, shortened by 9 bases and 0 bases respectively, the junction contains 12 bases. Looking up the germline V gene yields CDR1 SNHLY and CDR2 FYNNEI. Library method: the immunoSEQ multiplex PCR assay. In the authors' own workflow: Preprocessing removed nonproductive sequences and CDR3s not starting with C, not ending with F or W, or shorter than 7 amino acids. Antigen-specific clonotypes were called with the MANAFEST web app, based on expansion relative to reference and other culture wells. A clone was considered positive if significant expansion relative to the reference culture was observed in 2 of 3 replicate wells at an FDR below 0.05. A further requirement for positive clones was significant expansion compared with all other tandem wells, along with an odds ratio above 5. CDR3 homology was measured as pairwise Levenshtein distance, computed with the stringdist R package after trimming three terminal residues from each end. Imported from immuneACCESS, the table was reduced by TCRdb to in-frame sequences with V and J called. These copies leave out some clones; in studies compared against another copy, an unresolved V gene accounts for under half, and the cause of the remainder is not known. Clone size and the V and J calls come from that table; the DNA yielded D and trimming. The sample includes 15,000 to 20,000 clones, with about 84% observed a single time. Clones ranked in the top ten supply less than 20% of the sample.

CD4+ T cells from unexposed donors were collected before the COVID-19 pandemic (2011-2018). After around eleven days of culture, CD4+ T cells were isolated with the EasySep CD4+ T cell isolation kit. Unexposed donor CD4+ T cells were tested for reactivity to SARS-CoV-2 S and N and four common cold coronavirus spike pools, as cell number allowed. Each well received about 2 million PBMCs, cultured in IMDM supplemented with about 4.5% human AB serum and 9.5 to 10 IU/ml IL-2. Half of the culture medium was replaced with fresh IL-2-containing medium on days 3 and 7. Triplicate replicate wells were generally used for each peptide culture condition. The leukapheresis product used for the unexposed donors was purchased from a commercial source. PBMCs were isolated from leukapheresis product or whole blood by Ficoll-Paque PLUS gradient centrifugation. PBMCs were either cryopreserved at -140 degrees C or used fresh in the expansion assay. The QIAamp Micro DNA Kit was used to extract genomic DNA from the CD4+ T cells.

In the case of this clone: It lacks a known antigen. Per-nucleotide qualities are absent, and no much larger clonotype sits a single base away.

The receptor was derived from a human donor in good health. The sample was CD4+ T cells from PBMCs, cultured in vitro. The chain uses TRBV2 and TRBJ2-1; TRBD2 could be the D gene, as 6 bases match. The CDR3 sequence is CARGGGSSYNEQFF. In nucleotide form, the sequence is TGTGCCAGGGGGGGAGGTAGCTCCTACAATGAGCAGTTCTTC. With the rest looked up from the reference TRBV2 and TRBJ2-1 genes rather than sequenced, the full variable domain is EPEVTQTPSHQVTQMGQEVILRCVPISNHLYFYWYRQILGQKVEFLVSFYNNEISEKSEIFDDQFSVERPDGSNFTLKIRSTKLEDSAMYFCARGGGSSYNEQFFGPGTRLTVL.